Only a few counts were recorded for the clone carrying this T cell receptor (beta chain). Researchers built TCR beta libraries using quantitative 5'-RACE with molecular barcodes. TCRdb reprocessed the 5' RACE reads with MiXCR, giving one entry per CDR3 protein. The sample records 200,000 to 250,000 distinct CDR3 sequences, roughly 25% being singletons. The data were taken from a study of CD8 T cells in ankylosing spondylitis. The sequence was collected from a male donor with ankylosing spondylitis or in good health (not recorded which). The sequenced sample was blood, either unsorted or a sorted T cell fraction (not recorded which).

DNA of the CDR3: TGCAGTGCGACCGGACTAGCGGGAGGCTTGAATGAGCAGTTCTTC. Translated, it gives CSATGLAGGLNEQFF. V and J are TRBV20-1 and TRBJ2-1; 14 positions agree with TRBD2. The CDR3 sequence is 15 residues long. Looked up from germline, CDR1 is DFQATT and CDR2 is SNEGSKA (reference sequence). V lost 6 bases, J lost 7 bases, and 8 bases stayed unmatched.